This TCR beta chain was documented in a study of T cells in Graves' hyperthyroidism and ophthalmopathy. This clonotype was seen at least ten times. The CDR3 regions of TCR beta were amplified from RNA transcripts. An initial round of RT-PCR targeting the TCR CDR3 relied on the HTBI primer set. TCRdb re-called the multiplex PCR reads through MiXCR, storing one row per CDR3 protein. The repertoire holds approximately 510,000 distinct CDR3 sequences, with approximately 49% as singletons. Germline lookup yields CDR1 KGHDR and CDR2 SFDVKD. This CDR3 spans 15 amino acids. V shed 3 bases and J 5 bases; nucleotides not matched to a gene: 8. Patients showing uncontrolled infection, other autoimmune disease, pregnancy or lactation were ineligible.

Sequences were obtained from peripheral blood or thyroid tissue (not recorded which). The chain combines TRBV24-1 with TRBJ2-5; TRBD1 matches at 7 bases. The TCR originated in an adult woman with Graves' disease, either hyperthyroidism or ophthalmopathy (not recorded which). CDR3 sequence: CATSDRTGAGETQYF. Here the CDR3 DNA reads TGTGCCACCAGTGATCGCACAGGGGCTGGTGAGACCCAGTACTTC.